The present T cell receptor beta chain was sequenced within a study of T cell changes during pregnancy in multiple sclerosis. Sequencing used immunoSEQ multiplex PCR; TCRdb keeps in-frame clones, though not all of them. The sample contains some 99,000 clones, under 95% of which appear only once. Trimming took 1 base from V and 0 from J, leaving 17 bases between them. This CDR3 region has 18 residues. Germline V lookup: CDR1 SGHDT, CDR2 YYEEEE. Sample: peripheral blood, taken after pregnancy. This receptor was taken from a female donor in good health, enrolled as a control in a pregnancy study. The chain uses TRBV5-6 and TRBJ1-5, with TRBD1 as a possible D gene (5 bases). As DNA, the CDR3 is TGTGCCAGCAGCTTGTGGGAGGCGGGGACCTATAGCAATCAGCCCCAGCATTTT. Translating gives CASSLWEAGTYSNQPQHF.